The rows below give T cell receptor beta chains drawn from one sample of a study of T-cell memory formation after mild COVID-19. In TCRdb, the 5' RACE reads were re-called with MiXCR into one record per CDR3 protein. The table records about 620,000 distinct CDR3 sequences, roughly 18% of them present only once. The specimen sequenced was PBMCs or a T cell subset sorted from them (not recorded which). All receptors derive from an adult woman who had mild COVID-19 (a few samples of this study predate the infection). Cell type and time point are not known. Each CDR3 is given with its conserved first and last residue. D genes are given only for firm matches. Clone size is stated in some rows and not others, as once, few, many or a class when expanded.

TRBJ1-2 TRBV6-5 14 - - TGTGCCAGCAGTTACTCCGGGACGGTCTATGGCTACACCTTC CASSYSGTVYGYTF
TRBJ2-7 TRBV7-2 13 - few TGTGCCAGCAGCTTAGGCCCAGTATACGAGCAGTACTTC CASSLGPVYEQYF
TRBJ1-2 TRBV11-1 13 - - TGTGCCAGCAGCTCGCGCAGACAGTATGGCTACACCTTC CASSSRRQYGYTF
TRBJ2-1 TRBV12-3/TRBV12-4 13 - few TGTGCCAGCAGTTTAAGACAGTTCAATGAGCAGTTCTTC CASSLRQFNEQFF
TRBJ2-3 TRBV24-1 17 TRBD1 few TGTGCCACCAGTGATTCTCGGACAGGGTGGTCCGCAGATACGCAGTATTTT CATSDSRTGWSADTQYF
TRBJ1-2 TRBV20-1 13 TRBD1 - TGCTACTTCTCCGGGACAGGGCGGTATGGCTACACCTTC CYFSGTGRYGYTF
TRBJ1-4 TRBV27 14 - - TGTGCCAGCAGTTCCCGGGGGATTAATGAAAAACTGTTTTTT CASSSRGINEKLFF
TRBJ1-1 TRBV20-1 14 - many TGCAGTGCTAGGCATGGGCTGTGGGGCACTGAAGCTTTCTTT CSARHGLWGTEAFF
TRBJ1-4 TRBV4-1 16 - few TGCGCCAGCAGCCATAACGGAGCTGCAACTAATGAAAAACTGTTTTTT CASSHNGAATNEKLFF
TRBJ2-7 TRBV19 13 - few TGTGCCAGTAGTAACCCCGGGGGCTACGAGCAGTACTTC CASSNPGGYEQYF
TRBJ2-1 TRBV7-8 15 - - TGTGCCAGCAGCTTACTTGGACGGGAGAGAGATGAGCAGTTCTTC CASSLLGRERDEQFF
TRBJ1-1 TRBV29-1 14 TRBD1 many TGCAGCGTTCGGAGGACAGGTGGGAACACTGAAGCTTTCTTT CSVRRTGGNTEAFF
TRBJ2-1 TRBV11-1 15 - few TGTGCCAGCAGCCTTGACAGTTATCCCTACAATGAGCAGTTCTTC CASSLDSYPYNEQFF
TRBJ1-3 TRBV9 15 - once TGTGCCAGCAGCGACCAGACGAGCTCTGGAAACACCATATATTTT CASSDQTSSGNTIYF
TRBJ2-3 TRBV7-2 15 - once TGTGCCAGCAGCTCTACTAGCACTAGCACAGATACGCAGTATTTT CASSSTSTSTDTQYF
TRBJ2-1 TRBV7-8 17 TRBD2 few TGTGCCAGCAGCTTAGCACTAGCGGGCGAATCCTACAATGAGCAGTTCTTC CASSLALAGESYNEQFF
TRBJ2-1 TRBV7-3 15 TRBD2 - TGTGCCAGCAGCGTTAGCGGGCTACATTTGGATGAGCAGTTCTTC CASSVSGLHLDEQFF
TRBJ1-2 TRBV5-1 14 TRBD1 - TGCGCCAGCAGCGGGCCGGGACAGCCACATGGCTACACCTTC CASSGPGQPHGYTF
TRBJ1-2 TRBV7-2 14 TRBD1 - TGTGCCAGCAGCCAGACAGGGATCCGTCTTGGCTACACCTTC CASSQTGIRLGYTF
TRBJ2-2 TRBV12-5 21 TRBD2 few TGTGCTAGTGGTTTGGTACATGGCGGCAGGAGCGGGGGCTCGAACACCGGGGAGCTGTTTTTT CASGLVHGGRSGGSNTGELFF
TRBJ2-1 TRBV7-2 15 TRBD2 - TGTGCCAGCAGCTTATCCCGCAGCGGGGCGGTGGCGCAGTTCTTC CASSLSRSGAVAQFF
TRBJ2-1 TRBV5-1 16 TRBD1 few TGCGCCAGCAGCTGGACTCGGGACAGGGTGGTCGATGAGCAGTTCTTC CASSWTRDRVVDEQFF
TRBJ2-2 TRBV19 17 - many TGTGCCAGTAGTATTTACTTTGTGGGGCCGAACACCGGGGAGCTGTTTTTT CASSIYFVGPNTGELFF
TRBJ2-1 TRBV11-3 13 - - TGTGCCAGCAGCTCCGTCGGATTCGGTGAGCAGTTCTTC CASSSVGFGEQFF
TRBJ1-1 TRBV9 16 - few TGTGCCAGCAGCCCTTCGATCAGGGGTGAGGGCACTGAAGCTTTCTTT CASSPSIRGEGTEAFF
TRBJ2-3 TRBV18 14 - few TGTGCCAGCTCAAATTCGGGGGCCACAGATACGCAGTATTTT CASSNSGATDTQYF
TRBJ2-3 TRBV11-2 11 - many TGTGCCAGCAGCCCTTCAGATACGCAGTATTTT CASSPSDTQYF
TRBJ2-3 TRBV12-3/TRBV12-4 19 - many TGTGCCAGCAGTCCTTTGAGCATGGGGCAGGGAGGATACACAGATACGCAGTATTTT CASSPLSMGQGGYTDTQYF
TRBJ2-1 TRBV12-3/TRBV12-4 15 TRBD1 - TGTGCCAGCAGTGATCCGGGACAGGGTTACAATGAGCAGTTCTTC CASSDPGQGYNEQFF
TRBJ1-5 TRBV20-1 15 - few TGCAGTGCTAGAGACGGGGGGAGCGGCAATCAGCCCCAGCATTTT CSARDGGSGNQPQHF
TRBJ1-1 TRBV12-3/TRBV12-4 15 - - TGTGCCAGCAGTTCGGGTGGGACGGCTACGGCTGAAGCTTTCTTT CASSSGGTATAEAFF
TRBJ2-1 TRBV4-3 15 - - TGCGCCAGCAGCCAATATAGACGGCGCGGCGATGAGCAGTTCTTC CASSQYRRRGDEQFF